A selection of T cell receptor beta chains follows, all from one sample in a study of blood T cell repertoires in COVID-19. Repertoires were generated with immunoSEQ multiplex PCR, while TCRdb's copy carries only in-frame clones and drops some. The sample yields roughly 200,000 clones, roughly four fifths seen once. Sequencing input: peripheral blood. Receptors originate from a man between 50 and 59 years old with active or convalescent COVID-19. Each CDR3 is given with its conserved first and last residue. A D gene is named only where the DNA matches it firmly.

D,J,V,CDR3,DNA
TRBD1,TRBJ1-1,TRBV12-3/TRBV12-4,CASSRSGGTEAFF,TGTGCCAGCAGTAGATCAGGGGGCACTGAAGCTTTCTTT
TRBD1,TRBJ1-5,TRBV19,CASSIAGGQPQHF,TGTGCCAGTAGTATAGCAGGGGGACAGCCCCAGCATTTT
-,TRBJ1-1,TRBV6-5,CASSYSRGGEAFF,TGTGCCAGCAGTTACTCGAGGGGGGGCGAAGCTTTCTTT
TRBD1,TRBJ2-2,TRBV5-1,CASSSGQGVTGELFF,TGCGCCAGCAGTTCAGGACAGGGGGTCACCGGGGAGCTGTTTTTT
TRBD2,TRBJ2-2,TRBV5-1,CASSAPSGGATNTGELFF,TGCGCCAGCAGCGCGCCTAGCGGGGGAGCCACGAACACCGGGGAGCTGTTTTTT
TRBD2,TRBJ2-3,TRBV13,CASSPRGGQTDTQYF,TGTGCCAGCAGCCCGCGGGGGGGCCAAACAGATACGCAGTATTTT
-,TRBJ2-7,TRBV6-2/TRBV6-3,CASSHGDEQYF,TGTGCCAGCAGCCACGGGGACGAGCAGTACTTC
TRBD2,TRBJ2-3,TRBV6-5,CASSSPAGGGTQYF,TGTGCCAGCAGTTCCCCCGCGGGCGGGGGGACGCAGTATTTT
-,TRBJ2-7,TRBV7-9,CASTPQSRPAYEQYF,TGTGCCAGCACCCCACAGTCAAGGCCAGCCTACGAGCAGTACTTC
-,TRBJ1-1,TRBV19,CASYENTEAFF,TGTGCCTCCTATGAGAACACTGAAGCTTTCTTT
TRBD2,TRBJ2-1,TRBV4-1,CASSQDHRAGGIYNEQFF,TGCGCCAGCAGCCAAGATCACCGAGCGGGGGGCATATACAATGAGCAGTTCTTC
-,TRBJ2-2,TRBV7-9,CASSPPSSRELFF,TGTGCCAGCAGCCCCCCCTCCTCCCGGGAGCTGTTTTTT
-,TRBJ1-5,TRBV7-9,CASGPGPNQPQHF,TGTGCCAGCGGGCCAGGCCCCAATCAGCCCCAGCATTTT
TRBD1,TRBJ1-5,TRBV7-2,CASSLRQGAGQPQHF,TGTGCCAGCAGCTTGCGACAGGGAGCAGGTCAGCCCCAGCATTTT
-,TRBJ2-1,TRBV2,CASSTDRNNEQFF,TGTGCCAGCAGTACCGACAGAAACAATGAGCAGTTCTTC
-,TRBJ1-2,TRBV28,CASVLGASPSYGYTF,TGTGCCAGCGTCCTGGGGGCCTCGCCAAGCTATGGCTACACCTTC